The 18 T cell receptor beta chains given below trace back to one sample, sequenced in a study of blood T cells in healthy people across ages. For the second PCR, which ran for roughly 6 to 12 cycles, a sample-barcoded 5' primer and a J-beta primer mix were used. TCRdb re-called the 5' RACE reads through MiXCR, storing one row per CDR3 protein. The profile shows more than 650,000 distinct CDR3 sequences, about 24% of them singletons. The sequencing sample was made of blood. The receptors were gathered from a man between 70 and 80 years old in good health.

The J gene is TRBJ1-1, the V gene TRBV27, with 8 bases identical to TRBD1. Germline CDR1 MNHEY, CDR2 SMNVEV (reference sequence). The CDR3 contains 13 residues. Trimming cost V 6 bases and J 4 bases; bases outside gene matches: 4. The CDR3 region is CASRTTGATEAFF. In DNA, the CDR3 is TGTGCCAGCAGAACGACAGGGGCCACTGAAGCTTTCTTT.

This clonotype was observed a handful of times. The chain recombines TRBV12-3 or TRBV12-4 with TRBJ2-5, with D possibly being TRBD2 (6 bases). Trimming took 3 bases from V and 5 from J, leaving 13 bases between them. The CDR3 extends over 14 amino acids. The CDR3 DNA reads TGTGCCAGCAGTTTTTCGGGGGTCGGGGAGACCCAGTACTTC. Its translation is CASSFSGVGETQYF.

Only a few counts were recorded for this clonotype. The gene calls are TRBV30 and TRBJ2-4; 10 bases line up with TRBD1. V dropped 2 bases and J dropped 7; count of bases not matched to a gene: 2. This CDR3 contains 13 residues. Germline V lookup: CDR1 GTSNPN, CDR2 SVGIG (reference sequence). The CDR3 DNA is TGTGCCTGGAGTCCGGGACAGGGGAACATTCAGTACTTC. It codes for CAWSPGQGNIQYF.

Of note for this clonotype: As the CDR3 is not closed by the conserved phenylalanine or tryptophan, this likely results from a read error. The V call is TRBV9, the J call TRBJ2-5; perhaps TRBD2 as D (5 bases). There are 13 residues in the CDR3. V lost 0 bases and J 11 bases, leaving 14 bases between the germline ends. Germline loops: CDR1 SGDLS, CDR2 YYNGEE. CDR3 in amino acids: CASSVVLAKEQYV. DNA for the CDR3: TGTGCCAGCAGCGTAGTCCTAGCTAAGGAGCAGTACGTC.

V and J are TRBV10-3 and TRBJ2-7, with 12 bases lining up with TRBD1. This CDR3 spans 16 amino acids. Germline V gene lookup returns CDR1 ENHRY and CDR2 SYGVKD. V shed 6 bases, J shed 4 bases, and the junction held 10 bases outside the gene matches. The CDR3 loop reads CAISDAGTGGSYEQYF. The DNA of the CDR3 is TGTGCCATCAGCGATGCCGGGACAGGGGGCTCGTACGAGCAGTACTTC.

This clonotype came up a few times. V gene TRBV4-1 combines with J gene TRBJ2-7; D unresolved. The CDR3 has 14 residues. Trimming stripped 0 bases from V and 0 bases from J, with 6 bases between. Looked up from germline, CDR1 is MGHRA and CDR2 is YSYEKL. DNA of the CDR3: TGCGCCAGCAGCCAAGAGGTGCTCTCCTACGAGCAGTACGTC. Its protein is CASSQEVLSYEQYV.

The J gene is TRBJ2-7, the V gene TRBV5-1; TRBD2 matches 9 bases. The CDR3 spans 18 residues. Germline CDR1 and CDR2: SGHRS and YFSETQ. With V trimmed by 0 bases and J by 1 base, 11 bases remained unmatched. In DNA, the CDR3 is TGCGCCAGCAGCTTGGCGGCTAGCGGGGCTATTGGATCCTACGAGCAGTACTTC. Amino acid sequence: CASSLAASGAIGSYEQYF. Full variable domain (rest looked up from reference TRBV5-1 and TRBJ2-7): KAGVTQTPRYLIKTRGQQVTLSCSPISGHRSVSWYQQTPGQGLQFLFEYFSETQRNKGNFPGRFSGRQFSNSRSEMNVSTLELGDSALYLCASSLAASGAIGSYEQYFGPGTRLTVT.

This clonotype was counted only a few times. The V gene is TRBV20-1, the J gene TRBJ2-1; D is ambiguous. From germline, CDR1 is DFQATT and CDR2 SNEGSKA (reference sequence). V lost 5 bases, J lost 6 bases, and 5 bases lay in between. This CDR3 comprises 10 residues. CDR3 residues: CSASPNEQFF. CDR3 in DNA: TGCAGTGCTTCACCCAATGAGCAGTTCTTC.

This clonotype came up a few times. The chain employs TRBV7-9 and TRBJ2-1, with 9 bases lining up with TRBD2. The CDR3 sequence is 14 residues long. Germline CDR1 is SEHNR and CDR2 is FQNEAQ (reference sequence). The V gene end was trimmed by 5 bases and the J gene end by 5 bases; junction bases not matched to a gene: 4. As DNA, the CDR3 is TGTGCCAGCAGCATGAGCGGGGGGCACAATGAGCAGTTCTTC. Translated: CASSMSGGHNEQFF.

This sequence joins TRBV4-3 and TRBJ2-3; D may be TRBD1 (5 bases). Germline V gene data show CDR1 as LGHNA and CDR2 as YSLEER. V was pared by 0 bases and J by 2 bases, with 15 bases between. This CDR3 has 17 residues. The CDR3 DNA reads TGCGCCAGCAGCCAAGAAAGGGGCTTAGACACCACAGATACGCAGTATTTT. Translating it yields CASSQERGLDTTDTQYF.

In this sample, this clonotype turned up a few times. The V gene is TRBV24-1, the J gene TRBJ2-2; 9 bases match TRBD1. CDR3 size: 16 residues. CDR1 is KGHDR and CDR2 is SFDVKD in the germline V gene. The trim removed 4 bases at V and 1 base at J, leaving 3 bases unmatched. CDR3 region: CATSEAGQGNTGELFF. The CDR3 DNA sequence: TGTGCCACCAGTGAGGCGGGACAGGGGAACACCGGGGAGCTGTTTTTT.

CDR3 DNA sequence: TGTGCCAGCAGCTTAGTGGGAGGGGACCACAATGAGCAGTTCTTC. The encoded protein is CASSLVGGDHNEQFF. The rearrangement links TRBV7-2 to TRBJ2-1, with TRBD2 identical over 7 bases. The CDR3 is made up of 15 amino acids. Per the germline V gene, CDR1 is SGHTA and CDR2 is FQGNSA. V lost 1 base and J lost 5; bases outside the gene matches: 5.

This clonotype was seen a handful of times. The rearrangement joins TRBV29-1 to TRBJ2-5; possible D gene TRBD2, 5 bases. Germline CDR1 SQVTM, CDR2 ANQGSEA. V was cut by 3 bases and J by 5 bases, with 7 bases left in between. The CDR3 totals 11 residues. The CDR3 DNA sequence: TGCAGCGTTGAGAGGGTTGAGACCCAGTACTTC. It specifies CSVERVETQYF.

V gene TRBV6-5 combines with J gene TRBJ1-2, with D possibly matching TRBD1 (5 bases). The V gene's germline CDR1 is MNHEY and CDR2 SVGAGI. The CDR3 loop spans 15 amino acids. V dropped 10 bases and J dropped 1 base, with 19 bases sitting between them. CDR3 sequence reads: CATGHWGVNNYGYTF. The CDR3 nucleotides are TGTGCCACTGGACATTGGGGGGTAAATAACTATGGCTACACCTTC.

In this sample, this clonotype turned up a few times. The gene calls are TRBV28 and TRBJ1-2, with D hard to call. The length of the CDR3 is 12 residues. Per germline, CDR1 MDHEN and CDR2 SYDVKM. V dropped 8 bases and J dropped 2 bases, with 9 bases sitting between them. CDR3 residues: CASLVVNYGYTF. CDR3 nucleotides: TGTGCCAGCTTAGTGGTAAACTATGGCTACACCTTC.

In this sample, this clonotype turned up a few times. This chain connects TRBV4-1 to TRBJ1-1; D might be TRBD1 (5 bases). Trimming left V 5 bases short and J 0 bases short, with 13 bases between. The V gene's germline CDR1 is MGHRA and CDR2 YSYEKL. CDR3 length equals 15 residues. This CDR3 is CASSGGTALNTEAFF. Written as DNA, the CDR3 is TGCGCCAGCAGCGGGGGGACTGCGTTGAACACTGAAGCTTTCTTT.

The V call is TRBV5-1, the J call TRBJ2-7; TRBD2 is a possible D gene (6 bases). The germline CDR1 and CDR2 sequences are SGHRS and YFSETQ. This CDR3 contains 16 residues. The V gene lost 2 bases and the J gene lost 2 bases, with 17 bases spanning the gap. For the CDR3, the DNA is TGCGCCAGCAGCTTTGGGATCGGGGGTCTGACCTACGAGCAGTACTTC. Residues: CASSFGIGGLTYEQYF. The full variable domain, in which reference TRBV5-1 and TRBJ2-7 provide the parts outside the CDR3, is KAGVTQTPRYLIKTRGQQVTLSCSPISGHRSVSWYQQTPGQGLQFLFEYFSETQRNKGNFPGRFSGRQFSNSRSEMNVSTLELGDSALYLCASSFGIGGLTYEQYFGPGTRLTVT.

This rearrangement joins TRBV20-1 to TRBJ2-4; TRBD1 matches at 7 bases. Germline trimming cut 3 bases from V and 3 bases from J; bases unmatched to any gene: 2. The germline V gene encodes CDR1 DFQATT and CDR2 SNEGSKA (reference sequence). CDR3 size: 13 residues. CDR3 sequence reads: CSARGDSKNIQYF. DNA for the CDR3: TGCAGTGCTAGGGGGGACAGCAAAAACATTCAGTACTTC.